This is a list of T cell receptor beta chains from one sample in a study of T cells in Graves' hyperthyroidism and ophthalmopathy. TCRdb processed the multiplex PCR reads anew with MiXCR; each CDR3 protein has one entry. The sample shows some 500,000 distinct CDR3 sequences, 13% to 15% of them seen only once. The sequenced sample consisted of blood. Receptors originate from a woman under 30 with Graves' hyperthyroidism. The CDR3 runs from the conserved cysteine through the conserved F or W. Each record gives: clone size, V gene, D gene, CDR3 protein. The D gene is left open where the match is weak. Rows may omit the clone size; those that give it use once, few, many or a size class.

many TRBV10-3 NA CAISPRGGADTQYF
NA TRBV20-1 NA CSAPGRAAVGYTF
many TRBV29-1 NA CSAAGGPSYNEQFF
many TRBV19 TRBD2 CASMRTREARETQYF
NA TRBV27 TRBD2 CASSQQTSGRAYNEQFF
many TRBV19 TRBD2 CASSVGFSGRQETQYF
many TRBV5-1 NA CASEPRETQYF
many TRBV5-1 NA CASSGLGTPSNTGELFF
many TRBV5-1 NA CASSLRWLRNTDTQYF
NA TRBV27 NA CASPGGVYGYTF
NA TRBV24-1 TRBD1 CATSDPGQGAKNIQYF
many TRBV3-1 NA CASSQARGLAGGETQYF
many TRBV24-1 NA CATSDLGCRKRNQPQHF
NA TRBV19 TRBD1 CASSIRTGGAHGTEAFF
many TRBV10-3 TRBD1 CAIRGDSSQETQYF
many TRBV6-8 NA CASSYNSGGELFF
many TRBV3-1 TRBD2 CASSQGLRLAGIYEQYF
many TRBV11-2 NA CASSVGGFTEAFF
NA TRBV5-6 TRBD1 CASSGQGLMNTEAFF
many TRBV18 NA CASSPRTDEAFF
NA TRBV19 TRBD1 CASSRGQGYGYTF
NA TRBV9 NA CASSDQSGRTEAFF
NA TRBV5-1 NA CASSLDSLRNTIYF
many TRBV6-1 NA CASSEAASWDNEQFF
NA TRBV11-3 TRBD1 CASSYTGTGDDEQYF
NA TRBV2 TRBD1 CARSDRDSYEQYF
many TRBV6-1 NA CASVGTANTEAFF
few TRBV5-1 NA CASSLEPNEKLFF
NA TRBV2 NA CASSAPDLGVYEQYF
NA TRBV11-3 NA CASSLVGLGAGGRQFF
many TRBV7-9 TRBD2 CASRDPSGPFWETQYF
few TRBV7-3 TRBD2 CASSLTSSSWREGLETQYF
NA TRBV7-6 TRBD1 CASSLALDRGNEQFF
many TRBV2 NA CASSIGPLETQYF
many TRBV11-1 NA CASSSQQNTEAFF
many TRBV10-3 TRBD1 CAISESWTGKNTEAFF
few TRBV9 TRBD1 CASSVEGTVNEKLFF
NA TRBV2 NA CASSLDANQHF
many TRBV6-1 NA CASSRPRVVAQPQHF
few TRBV20-1 TRBD1 CSARWKGAGGYTF
many TRBV7-6 NA CASSLAPETQYF
many TRBV25-1 NA CASSDAGRTEAFF
many TRBV6-1 TRBD1 CASSDWAGGFVEDTEAFF
few TRBV5-1 NA CASSLDNVYGYTF